This T cell receptor beta chain emerged from a study of shared clonotypes between healthy human individuals. Whole-study findings and limits: A generally larger estimated richness was seen in naive subsets than in memory subsets.

This clone was counted a single time. What it binds is not known. Repertoires were generated with immunoSEQ multiplex PCR, while TCRdb's copy carries only in-frame clones and drops some. This table holds some 2 million clones, 90% to 95% found once. Donors comprised healthy HIV-negative adults lacking recent acute infections or vaccinations. This TCR came from a man between 18 and 29 years old in good health. Material for sequencing was naive CD4+ T cells sorted from blood. Subset given: CD45RA+ positively selected.

CDR3 nucleotides: TGTGCCATCAGTGAGGCTAGGGGTGAAAATGAGCAGTTCTTC. Residues: CAISEARGENEQFF. V gene TRBV10-3 combines with J gene TRBJ2-1; possibly TRBD1 for D (5 bases). Germline loops: CDR1 ENHRY, CDR2 SYGVKD. V was cut by 2 bases and J by 7 bases, with 12 bases left in between. CDR3 length: 14 residues.